A selection of T cell receptor beta chains follows, all from one sample in a study of monozygotic twins with inflammatory bowel disease. TCRdb reprocessed the 5' RACE reads and reports one entry per CDR3 protein, with no DNA. Here the sample table reports more than 300,000 distinct CDR3 sequences. What was sequenced was blood. These receptors originate from a human donor with ulcerative colitis or Crohn's disease, or a healthy co-twin of an affected twin (not recorded which). Each CDR3 is given with its conserved first and last residue. Fields, in order: V gene, J gene, CDR3 protein.

TRBV30,TRBJ2-5,CAWEAGGGETQYF
TRBV25-1,TRBJ2-3,CASSLAATSTDTQYF
TRBV7-2,TRBJ2-7,CASSRGLAGTYEQYF
TRBV5-1,TRBJ2-1,CASSLNRILEQFF
TRBV5-6,TRBJ2-7,CASSPASGWEQYF
TRBV7-7,TRBJ1-1,CASSLGEDTEAFF
TRBV7-9,TRBJ1-5,CASSRDSNRPQHF
TRBV6-2/TRBV6-3,TRBJ2-1,CASRAAGGADGEQFF
TRBV3-1,TRBJ2-7,CASSQPSVSSYEQYF
TRBV5-1,TRBJ2-7,CASSWGQGYEQYF
TRBV2,TRBJ2-7,CASSALADGVESYEQYF
TRBV7-8,TRBJ2-7,CASTMRRISRTDYEQYF
TRBV6-5,TRBJ2-3,CASSYFITDTQYF
TRBV2,TRBJ1-1,CATKTLRNTEAFF
TRBV27,TRBJ2-5,CASSHPGPQETQYF
TRBV7-2,TRBJ1-5,CASSSDRGVQPQHF
TRBV5-4,TRBJ1-5,CASSPRPAYSNQPQHF
TRBV29-1,TRBJ1-1,CSVSEGARMNTEAFF
TRBV9,TRBJ2-1,CASGAGGLYEQFF
TRBV9,TRBJ2-5,CASSVSPASGAQETQYF
TRBV7-2,TRBJ2-2,CASSLEGRAITGELFF
TRBV5-1,TRBJ1-5,CASSPTQPQHF
TRBV28,TRBJ2-2,CASTLPGLIPGELFF
TRBV20-1,TRBJ1-5,CSVSSDSNQPQHF